This TCR beta chain derives from a study of Graves' ophthalmopathy and Graves' hyperthyroidism. Uncontrolled infections, pregnancy, lactation or other autoimmune diseases led to patient exclusion. The PBMC fraction was derived from about 9.2 ml of fresh peripheral blood. Findings of the study overall: Forecasting of ophthalmopathy progression by the model achieved 60% to 71% sensitivity and less than 80% specificity.

The authors amplified TCR beta CDR3 regions from RNA transcripts. Following a first-round RT-PCR that used HTBI primers, a second-round multiplex PCR was carried out. TCRdb ran MiXCR on the multiplex PCR reads and lists one entry per CDR3 protein. Of around 470,000 distinct CDR3 sequences in the sample, around 14% were seen once. This clonotype occurred many times. Its cognate antigen is unknown. Trimming cost V 3 bases and J 4 bases; bases outside gene matches: 9. The CDR3 contains 15 residues. This sequence was found in a woman under 40 with Graves' ophthalmopathy. Sequenced: blood. The chain couples TRBV12-3 or TRBV12-4 to TRBJ2-7; 7 positions match TRBD1. The CDR3 region is CASSFAPSGGYEQYF. CDR3 nucleotide sequence: TGTGCCAGCAGTTTCGCTCCCTCAGGGGGTTACGAGCAGTACTTC.